This TCR beta chain was identified in a study of cytomegalovirus exposure and HLA in healthy donors. Study-wide results and caveats: For TCR beta chains, V- and J-gene trimming was later linked to a missense DCLRE1C variant. What a later analysis showed was that several of the most significant clusters appeared linked to common viral pathogens.

Both 60 Vbeta primers and 13 Jbeta primers went into the PCR. The method was immunoSEQ multiplex PCR; TCRdb's version includes in-frame clones alone and lacks a portion of them. This table has about 100,000 clones, more than 75% appearing once. Germline V lookup: CDR1 MNHEY, CDR2 SVGAGI. The CDR3 runs to 13 residues. The V segment lost 8 bases and the J segment 5 bases; nucleotides outside the gene matches: 9. About this clone: Antigen unknown.

The specimen was PBMCs. The TCR sequence derives from a woman aged 60-75 years in good health and CMV-seronegative. The V call is TRBV6-5, the J call TRBJ2-7, with 7 nucleotides matching TRBD1. The CDR3 sequence is CASRGDRANEQYF. The CDR3, as DNA: TGTGCCAGCCGGGGAGACAGGGCCAACGAGCAGTACTTC.